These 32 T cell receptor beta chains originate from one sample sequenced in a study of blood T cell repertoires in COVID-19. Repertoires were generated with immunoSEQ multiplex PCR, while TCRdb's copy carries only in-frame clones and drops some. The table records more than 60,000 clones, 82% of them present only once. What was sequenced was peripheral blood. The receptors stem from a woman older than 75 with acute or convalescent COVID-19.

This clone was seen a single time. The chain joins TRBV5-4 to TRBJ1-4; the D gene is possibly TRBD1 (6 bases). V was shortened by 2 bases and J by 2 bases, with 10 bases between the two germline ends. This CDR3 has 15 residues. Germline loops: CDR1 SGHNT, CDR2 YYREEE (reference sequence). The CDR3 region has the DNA TGTGCCAGCAGCTTCGGGGGGCAGACTAATGAAAAACTGTTTTTT. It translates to CASSFGGQTNEKLFF.

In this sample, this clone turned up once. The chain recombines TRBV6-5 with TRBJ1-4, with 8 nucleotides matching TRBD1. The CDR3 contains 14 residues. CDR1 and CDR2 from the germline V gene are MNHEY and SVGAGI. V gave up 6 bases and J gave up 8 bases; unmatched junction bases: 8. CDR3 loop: CASRPRGRGEKLFF. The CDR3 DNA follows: TGTGCCAGCAGACCCAGGGGGCGCGGGGAAAAACTGTTTTTT.

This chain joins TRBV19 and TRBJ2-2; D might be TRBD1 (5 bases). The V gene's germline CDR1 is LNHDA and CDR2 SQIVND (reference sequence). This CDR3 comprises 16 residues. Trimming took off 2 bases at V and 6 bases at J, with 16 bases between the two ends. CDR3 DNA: TGTGCCAGTAGTATAATCCCAGGGCGAAGATCCGGGGAGCTGTTTTTT. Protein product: CASSIIPGRRSGELFF. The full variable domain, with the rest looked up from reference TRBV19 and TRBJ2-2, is DGGITQSPKYLFRKEGQNVTLSCEQNLNHDAMYWYRQDPGQGLRLIYYSQIVNDFQKGDIAEGYSVSREKKESFPLTVTSAQKNPTAFYLCASSIIPGRRSGELFFGEGSRLTVL.

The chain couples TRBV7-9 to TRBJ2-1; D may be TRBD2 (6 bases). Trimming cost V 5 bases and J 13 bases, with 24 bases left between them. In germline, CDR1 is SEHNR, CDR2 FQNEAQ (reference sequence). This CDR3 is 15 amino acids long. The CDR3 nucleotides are TGTGCCAGCAGCCGAGCCGTCCGGGACTCCCCCTTTCAGTTCTTC. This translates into CASSRAVRDSPFQFF.

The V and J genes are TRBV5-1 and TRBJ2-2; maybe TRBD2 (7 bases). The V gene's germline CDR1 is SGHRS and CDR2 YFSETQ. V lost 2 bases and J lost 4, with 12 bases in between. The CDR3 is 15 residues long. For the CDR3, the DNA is TGCGCCAGCAGCTTTATGGGAGGGGGCACCGGGGAGCTGTTTTTT. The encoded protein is CASSFMGGGTGELFF.

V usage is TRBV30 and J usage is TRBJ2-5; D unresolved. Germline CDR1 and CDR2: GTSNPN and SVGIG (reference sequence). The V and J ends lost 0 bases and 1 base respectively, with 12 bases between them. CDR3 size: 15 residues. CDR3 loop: CAWSVAPQSQETQYF. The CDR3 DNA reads TGTGCCTGGAGTGTAGCCCCACAGTCCCAAGAGACCCAGTACTTC.

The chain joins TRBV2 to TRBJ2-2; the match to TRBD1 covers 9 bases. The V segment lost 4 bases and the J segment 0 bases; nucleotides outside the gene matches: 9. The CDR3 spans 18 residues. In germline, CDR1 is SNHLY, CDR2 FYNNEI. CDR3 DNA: TGTGCCAGCAGTGTTCCAACGGACAGGGGAGCGAACACCGGGGAGCTGTTTTTT. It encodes CASSVPTDRGANTGELFF.

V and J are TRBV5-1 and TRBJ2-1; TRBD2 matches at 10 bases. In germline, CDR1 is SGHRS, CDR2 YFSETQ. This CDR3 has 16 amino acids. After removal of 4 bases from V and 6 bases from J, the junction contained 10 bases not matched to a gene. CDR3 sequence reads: CASSPPRLAGANEQFF. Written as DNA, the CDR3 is TGCGCCAGCAGCCCACCGCGGCTAGCGGGGGCCAATGAGCAGTTCTTC.

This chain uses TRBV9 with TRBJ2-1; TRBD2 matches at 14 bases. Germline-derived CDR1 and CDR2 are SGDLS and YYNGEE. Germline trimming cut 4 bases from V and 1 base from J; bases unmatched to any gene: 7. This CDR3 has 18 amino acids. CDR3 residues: CASSLGLAGEVSYNEQFF. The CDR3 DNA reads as TGTGCCAGCAGCCTGGGACTAGCGGGAGAGGTGTCCTACAATGAGCAGTTCTTC.

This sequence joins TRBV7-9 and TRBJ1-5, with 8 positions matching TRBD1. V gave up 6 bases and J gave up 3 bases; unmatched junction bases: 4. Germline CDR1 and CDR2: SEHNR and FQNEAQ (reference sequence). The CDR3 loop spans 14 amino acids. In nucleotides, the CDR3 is TGTGCCAGCAGTCAGGGGGCGACCAATCAGCCCCAGCATTTT. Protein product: CASSQGATNQPQHF.

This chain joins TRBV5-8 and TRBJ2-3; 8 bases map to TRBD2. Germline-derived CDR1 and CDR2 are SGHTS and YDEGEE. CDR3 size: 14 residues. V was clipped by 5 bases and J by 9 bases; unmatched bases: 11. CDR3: CASRRTGGAATQYF. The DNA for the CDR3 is TGTGCCAGCAGACGGACGGGGGGGGCCGCGACGCAGTATTTT.

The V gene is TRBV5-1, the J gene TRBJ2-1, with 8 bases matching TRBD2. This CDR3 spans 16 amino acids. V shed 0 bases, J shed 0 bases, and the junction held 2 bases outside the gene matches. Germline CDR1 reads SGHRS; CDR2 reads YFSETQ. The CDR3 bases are TGCGCCAGCAGCTTGGGTAGCGGGAACTCCTACAATGAGCAGTTCTTC. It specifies CASSLGSGNSYNEQFF.

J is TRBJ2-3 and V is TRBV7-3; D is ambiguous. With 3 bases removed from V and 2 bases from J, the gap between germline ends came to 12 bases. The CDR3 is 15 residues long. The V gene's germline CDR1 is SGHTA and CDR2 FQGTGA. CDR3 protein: CASSFGGGPTDTQYF. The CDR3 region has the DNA TGTGCCAGCAGCTTTGGTGGTGGCCCCACAGATACGCAGTATTTT.

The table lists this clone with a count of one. CDR3 sequence: CASSLGTGFSYEQYF. CDR3 coding DNA: TGTGCCAGCAGCTTGGGAACGGGGTTCTCCTACGAGCAGTACTTC. V usage is TRBV5-4 and J usage is TRBJ2-7, with D possibly TRBD2 on 5 matching bases. CDR1 is SGHNT and CDR2 is YYREEE in the germline V gene (reference sequence). The V and J ends lost 0 bases and 0 bases respectively, with 10 bases between them. The CDR3 has 15 amino acids.

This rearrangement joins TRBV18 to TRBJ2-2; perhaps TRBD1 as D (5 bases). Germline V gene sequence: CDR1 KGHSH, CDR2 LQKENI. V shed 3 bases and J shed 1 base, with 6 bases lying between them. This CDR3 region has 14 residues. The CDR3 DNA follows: TGTGCCAGCTCACCGGACATGAACACCGGGGAGCTGTTTTTT. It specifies CASSPDMNTGELFF.

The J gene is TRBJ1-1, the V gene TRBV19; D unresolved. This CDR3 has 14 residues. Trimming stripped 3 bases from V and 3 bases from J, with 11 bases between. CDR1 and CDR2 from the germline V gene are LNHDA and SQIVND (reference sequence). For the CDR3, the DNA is TGTGCCAGTAGTATCACGCACGGGTACACTGAAGCTTTCTTT. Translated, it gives CASSITHGYTEAFF.

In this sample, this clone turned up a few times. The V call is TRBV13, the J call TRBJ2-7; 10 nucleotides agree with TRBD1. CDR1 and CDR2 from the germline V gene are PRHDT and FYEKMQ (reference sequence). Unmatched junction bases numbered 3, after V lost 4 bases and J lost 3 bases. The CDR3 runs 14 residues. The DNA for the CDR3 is TGTGCCAGCAGCTCGGGACAGGGGCGCTACGAGCAGTACTTC. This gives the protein CASSSGQGRYEQYF.

CDR3 sequence (DNA): TGTGCCACCAGTGAAGCGGGACAGGGGCCAACAGATACGCAGTATTTT. Amino acids: CATSEAGQGPTDTQYF. The V call is TRBV24-1, the J call TRBJ2-3; 10 bases agree with TRBD1. V trimming: 4 bases; J trimming: 3 bases; junction bases outside the gene matches: 6. Germline V gene sequence: CDR1 KGHDR, CDR2 SFDVKD. The CDR3 length is 16 residues.

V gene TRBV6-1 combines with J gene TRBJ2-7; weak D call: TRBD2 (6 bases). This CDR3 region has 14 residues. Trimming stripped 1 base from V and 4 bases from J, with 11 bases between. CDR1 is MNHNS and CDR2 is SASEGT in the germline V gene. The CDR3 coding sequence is TGTGCCAGCAGTGAAGTTAGAGGAGGGTACGAGCAGTACTTC. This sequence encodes CASSEVRGGYEQYF.

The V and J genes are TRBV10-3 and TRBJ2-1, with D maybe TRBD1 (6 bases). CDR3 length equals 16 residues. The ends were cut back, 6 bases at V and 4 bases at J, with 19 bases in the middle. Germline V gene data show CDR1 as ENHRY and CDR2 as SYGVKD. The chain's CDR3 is CAIRGPTGLQYNEQFF. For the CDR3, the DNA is TGTGCCATCAGAGGGCCGACAGGCCTCCAGTACAATGAGCAGTTCTTC.

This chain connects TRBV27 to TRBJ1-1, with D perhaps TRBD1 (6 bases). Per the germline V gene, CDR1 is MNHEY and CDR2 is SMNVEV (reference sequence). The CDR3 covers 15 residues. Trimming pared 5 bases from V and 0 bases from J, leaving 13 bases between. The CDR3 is CASSPRQVMNTEAFF. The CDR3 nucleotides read TGTGCCAGCAGTCCTAGACAGGTCATGAACACTGAAGCTTTCTTT.

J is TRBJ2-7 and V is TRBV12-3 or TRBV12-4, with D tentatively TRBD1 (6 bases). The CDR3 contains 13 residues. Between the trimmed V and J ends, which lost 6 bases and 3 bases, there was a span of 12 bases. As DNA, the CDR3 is TGTGCCAGCAGCCCGGGACATATCTACGAGCAGTACTTC. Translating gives CASSPGHIYEQYF.

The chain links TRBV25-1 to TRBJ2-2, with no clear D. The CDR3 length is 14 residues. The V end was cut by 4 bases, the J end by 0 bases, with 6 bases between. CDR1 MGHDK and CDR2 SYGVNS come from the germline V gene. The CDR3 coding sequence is TGTGCCAGCAGTGGCTACGCGAACACCGGGGAGCTGTTTTTT. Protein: CASSGYANTGELFF.

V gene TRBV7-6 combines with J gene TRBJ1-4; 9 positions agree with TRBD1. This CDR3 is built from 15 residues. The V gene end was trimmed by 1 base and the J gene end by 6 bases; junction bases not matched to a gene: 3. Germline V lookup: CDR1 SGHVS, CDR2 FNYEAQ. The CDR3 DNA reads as TGTGCCAGCAGCTTAGGGGACAGGGCGTATGAAAAACTGTTTTTT. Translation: CASSLGDRAYEKLFF.

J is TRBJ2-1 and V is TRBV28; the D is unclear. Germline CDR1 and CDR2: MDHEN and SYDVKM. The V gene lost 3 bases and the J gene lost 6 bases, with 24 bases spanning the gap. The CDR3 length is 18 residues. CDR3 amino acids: CASSFPRPGLPRLNEQFF. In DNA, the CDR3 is TGTGCCAGCAGTTTCCCCCGGCCGGGTCTACCTCGACTCAATGAGCAGTTCTTC.

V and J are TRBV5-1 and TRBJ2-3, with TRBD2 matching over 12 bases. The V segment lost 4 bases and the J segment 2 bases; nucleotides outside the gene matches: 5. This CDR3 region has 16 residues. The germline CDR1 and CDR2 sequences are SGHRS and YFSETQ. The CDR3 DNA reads TGCGCCAGCAGCCCCCGGACTAGCGGGGACACAGATACGCAGTATTTT. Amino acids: CASSPRTSGDTDTQYF.

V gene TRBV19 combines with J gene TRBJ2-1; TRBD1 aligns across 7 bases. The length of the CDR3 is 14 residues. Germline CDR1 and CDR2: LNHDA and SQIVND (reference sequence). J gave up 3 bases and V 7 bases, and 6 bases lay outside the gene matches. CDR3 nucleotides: TGTGCCAGTACCATGGGGACAGACTACAATGAGCAGTTCTTC. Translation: CASTMGTDYNEQFF.

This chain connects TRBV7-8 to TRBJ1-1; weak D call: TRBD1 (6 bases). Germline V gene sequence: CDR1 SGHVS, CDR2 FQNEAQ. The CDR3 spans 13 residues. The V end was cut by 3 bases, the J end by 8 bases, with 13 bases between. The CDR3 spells CASSFLQGKEAFF. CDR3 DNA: TGTGCCAGCAGCTTCTTACAGGGTAAAGAAGCTTTCTTT.

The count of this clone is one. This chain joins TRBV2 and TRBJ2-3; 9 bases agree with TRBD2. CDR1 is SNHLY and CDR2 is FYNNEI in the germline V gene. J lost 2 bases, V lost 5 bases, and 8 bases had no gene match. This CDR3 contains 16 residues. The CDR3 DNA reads TGTGCCAGCAGTTTACCGGGACTAGCATACACAGATACGCAGTATTTT. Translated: CASSLPGLAYTDTQYF.

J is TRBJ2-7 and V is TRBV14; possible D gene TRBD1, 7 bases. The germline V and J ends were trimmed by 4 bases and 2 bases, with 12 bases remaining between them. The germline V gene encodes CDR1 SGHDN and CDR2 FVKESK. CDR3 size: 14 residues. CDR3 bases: TGTGCCAGCAGCCCCCGCGGGACAGCCTACGAGCAGTACTTC. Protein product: CASSPRGTAYEQYF.

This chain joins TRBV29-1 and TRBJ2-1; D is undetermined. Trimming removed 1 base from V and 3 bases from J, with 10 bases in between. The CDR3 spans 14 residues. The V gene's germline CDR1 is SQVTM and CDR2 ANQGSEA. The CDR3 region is CSVEGTVSYNEQFF. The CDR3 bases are TGCAGCGTTGAAGGCACAGTCAGCTACAATGAGCAGTTCTTC.

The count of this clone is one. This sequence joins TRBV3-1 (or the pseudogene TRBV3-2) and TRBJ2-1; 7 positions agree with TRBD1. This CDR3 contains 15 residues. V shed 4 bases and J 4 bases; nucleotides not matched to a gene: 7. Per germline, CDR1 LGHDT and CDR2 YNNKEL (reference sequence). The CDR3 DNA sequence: TGTGCCAGCAGCCTAAGGGGACAGAGGTACAATGAGCAGTTCTTC. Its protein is CASSLRGQRYNEQFF.